This T cell receptor (beta chain) was observed in a study of T cell responses to AZD1222 COVID-19 vaccine. The germline V and J ends were trimmed by 4 bases and 5 bases, with 15 bases remaining between them. Germline CDR1 and CDR2: SNHLY and FYNNEI. The length of the CDR3 is 15 residues. Clones were read by immunoSEQ multiplex PCR, and TCRdb kept only the in-frame ones, dropping some. The sample consists of about 170,000 clones, roughly 93% of them appearing once. The chain uses TRBV2 and TRBJ1-5; the D gene is possibly TRBD1 (5 bases). The receptor was derived from an adult in good health. The sequenced sample was peripheral blood, obtained on day 0 of AZD1222 vaccination. The CDR3 coding sequence is TGTGCCAGCAGTGCCAGTGACAGCGACTATCAGCCCCAGCATTTT. This codes for CASSASDSDYQPQHF.